This T cell receptor beta chain was identified in a study of T cells in Graves' hyperthyroidism and ophthalmopathy. The TCR beta CDR3 regions underwent amplification using RNA transcripts as the source. HTBI primers were employed in a first-round RT-PCR of the TCR CDR3. TCRdb reprocessed the multiplex PCR reads via MiXCR and lists one record per CDR3 protein. The sample contains hundreds of thousands of distinct CDR3 sequences, roughly 40% of which appear only once. CDR3 length equals 14 residues. The V and J ends lost 2 bases and 7 bases respectively, with 11 bases between them. The chain has TRBV12-3 or TRBV12-4 and TRBJ2-2; D ambiguous. The source is a man in his late teens or twenties with Graves' hyperthyroidism. Sequenced: blood. In DNA form, the CDR3 reads TGTGCCAGCAGTTTAAGCACTCAAGACGGGGAGCTGTTTTTT. Translation gives CASSLSTQDGELFF.